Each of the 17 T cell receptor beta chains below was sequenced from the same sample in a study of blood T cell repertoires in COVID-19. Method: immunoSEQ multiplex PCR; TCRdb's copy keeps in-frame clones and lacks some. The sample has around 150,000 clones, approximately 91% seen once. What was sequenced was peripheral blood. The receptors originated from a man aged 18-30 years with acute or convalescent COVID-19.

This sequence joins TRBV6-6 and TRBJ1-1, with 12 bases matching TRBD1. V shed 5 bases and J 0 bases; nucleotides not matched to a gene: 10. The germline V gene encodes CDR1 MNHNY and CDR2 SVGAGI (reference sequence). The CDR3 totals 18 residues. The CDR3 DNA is TGTGCCAGCAGTCTACATGGGACAGGGGGCTCCATGAACACTGAAGCTTTCTTT. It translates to CASSLHGTGGSMNTEAFF.

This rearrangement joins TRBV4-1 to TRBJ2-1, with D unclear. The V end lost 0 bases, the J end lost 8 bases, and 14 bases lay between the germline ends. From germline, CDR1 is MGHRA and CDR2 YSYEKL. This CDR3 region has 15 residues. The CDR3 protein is CASSQEPRIFDEQFF. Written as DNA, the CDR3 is TGCGCCAGCAGCCAAGAGCCTAGAATTTTCGATGAGCAGTTCTTC.

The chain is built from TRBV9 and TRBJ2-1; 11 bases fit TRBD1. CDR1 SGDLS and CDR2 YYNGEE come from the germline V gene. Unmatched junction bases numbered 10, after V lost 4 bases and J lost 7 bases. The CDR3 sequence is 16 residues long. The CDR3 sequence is CASSSRGTGGSNEQFF. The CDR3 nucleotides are TGTGCCAGCAGCTCCCGGGGGACAGGGGGATCGAATGAGCAGTTCTTC. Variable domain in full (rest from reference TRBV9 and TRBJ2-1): DSGVTQTPKHLITATGQRVTLRCSPRSGDLSVYWYQQSLDQGLQFLIQYYNGEERAKGNILERFSAQQFPDLHSELNLSSLELGDSALYFCASSSRGTGGSNEQFFGPGTRLTVL.

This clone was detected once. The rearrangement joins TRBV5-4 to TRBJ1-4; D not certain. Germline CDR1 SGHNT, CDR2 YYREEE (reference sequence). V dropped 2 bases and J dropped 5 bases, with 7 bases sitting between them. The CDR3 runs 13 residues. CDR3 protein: CASSFRENEKLFF. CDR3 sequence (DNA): TGTGCCAGCAGCTTTCGGGAGAATGAAAAACTGTTTTTT.

CDR3 in amino acids: CASSQGGDTIYF. The CDR3 DNA reads as TGTGCCAGCAGCCAGGGAGGGGACACCATATATTTT. This chain uses TRBV5-4 with TRBJ1-3; TRBD1 might be the D (5 bases). Germline V gene sequence: CDR1 SGHNT, CDR2 YYREEE (reference sequence). V dropped 4 bases and J dropped 8 bases, with 10 bases sitting between them. This CDR3 comprises 12 residues.

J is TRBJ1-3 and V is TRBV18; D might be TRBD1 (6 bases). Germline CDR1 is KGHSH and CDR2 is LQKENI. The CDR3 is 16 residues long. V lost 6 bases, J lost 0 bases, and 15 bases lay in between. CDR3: CASSQGHTVSGNTIYF. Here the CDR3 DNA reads TGTGCCAGCTCTCAGGGACACACCGTCTCTGGAAACACCATATATTTT.

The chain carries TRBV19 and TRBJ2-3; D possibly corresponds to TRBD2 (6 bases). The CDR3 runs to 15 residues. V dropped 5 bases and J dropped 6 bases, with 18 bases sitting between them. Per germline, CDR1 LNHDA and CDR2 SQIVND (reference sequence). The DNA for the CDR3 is TGTGCCAGTAGTCCTGGACTACCCGCCCGCGATACGCAGTATTTT. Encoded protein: CASSPGLPARDTQYF.

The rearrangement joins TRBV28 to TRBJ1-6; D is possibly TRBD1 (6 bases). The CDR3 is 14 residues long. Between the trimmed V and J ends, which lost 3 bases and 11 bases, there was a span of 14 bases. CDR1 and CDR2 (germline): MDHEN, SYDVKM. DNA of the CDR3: TGTGCCAGCAGTTTCCCAGGGGCCTTTCCACCCCTCCACTTT. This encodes CASSFPGAFPPLHF. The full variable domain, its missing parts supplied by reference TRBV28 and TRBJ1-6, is DVKVTQSSRYLVKRTGEKVFLECVQDMDHENMFWYRQDPGLGLRLIYFSYDVKMKEKGDIPEGYSVSREKKERFSLILESASTNQTSMYLCASSFPGAFPPLHFGNGTRLTVT.

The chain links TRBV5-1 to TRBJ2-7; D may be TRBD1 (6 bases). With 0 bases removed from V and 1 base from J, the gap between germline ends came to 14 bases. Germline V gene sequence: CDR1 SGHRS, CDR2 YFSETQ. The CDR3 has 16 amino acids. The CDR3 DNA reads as TGCGCCAGCAGCTTGGGGGTGAGGCAGGGGTCCTACGAGCAGTACTTC. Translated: CASSLGVRQGSYEQYF.

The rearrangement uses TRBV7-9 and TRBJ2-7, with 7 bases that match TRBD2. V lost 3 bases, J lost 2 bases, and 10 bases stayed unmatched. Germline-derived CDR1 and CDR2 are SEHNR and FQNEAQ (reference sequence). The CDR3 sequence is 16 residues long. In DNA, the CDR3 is TGTGCCAGCAGCTTGCCTGGGGGGGGTTGGACCTACGAGCAGTACTTC. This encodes CASSLPGGGWTYEQYF.

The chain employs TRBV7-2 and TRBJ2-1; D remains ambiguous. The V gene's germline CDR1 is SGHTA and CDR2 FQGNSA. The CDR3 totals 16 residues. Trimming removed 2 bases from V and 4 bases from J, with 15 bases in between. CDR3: CASSLSSLSGYNEQFF. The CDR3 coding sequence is TGTGCCAGCAGCTTATCATCCTTGTCGGGTTACAATGAGCAGTTCTTC.

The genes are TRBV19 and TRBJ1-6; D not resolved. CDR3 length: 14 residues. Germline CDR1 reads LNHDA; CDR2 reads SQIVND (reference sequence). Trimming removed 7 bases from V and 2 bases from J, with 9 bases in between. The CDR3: CASKPETYNSPLHF. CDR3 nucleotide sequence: TGTGCCAGTAAGCCGGAGACCTATAATTCACCCCTCCACTTT.

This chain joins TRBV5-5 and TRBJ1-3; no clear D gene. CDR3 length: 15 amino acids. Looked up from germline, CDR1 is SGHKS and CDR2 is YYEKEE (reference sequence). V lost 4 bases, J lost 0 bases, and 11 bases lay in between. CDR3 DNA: TGTGCCAGCAGCCGGGAGGTCGTCTCTGGAAACACCATATATTTT. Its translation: CASSREVVSGNTIYF.

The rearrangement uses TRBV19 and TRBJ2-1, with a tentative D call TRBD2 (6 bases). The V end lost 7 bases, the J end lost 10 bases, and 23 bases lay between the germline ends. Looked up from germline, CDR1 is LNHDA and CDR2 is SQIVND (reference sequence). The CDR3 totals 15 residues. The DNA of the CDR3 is TGTGCCAGTAACTTCGAAATAGCGGCCTTAGGCGAGCAGTTCTTC. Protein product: CASNFEIAALGEQFF.

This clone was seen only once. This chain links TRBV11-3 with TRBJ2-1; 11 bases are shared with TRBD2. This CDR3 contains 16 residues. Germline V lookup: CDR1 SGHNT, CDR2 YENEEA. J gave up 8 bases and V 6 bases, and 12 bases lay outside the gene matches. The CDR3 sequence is CASSKNGGTSGDEQFF. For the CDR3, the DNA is TGTGCCAGCAGTAAAAACGGGGGGACTAGCGGCGATGAGCAGTTCTTC.

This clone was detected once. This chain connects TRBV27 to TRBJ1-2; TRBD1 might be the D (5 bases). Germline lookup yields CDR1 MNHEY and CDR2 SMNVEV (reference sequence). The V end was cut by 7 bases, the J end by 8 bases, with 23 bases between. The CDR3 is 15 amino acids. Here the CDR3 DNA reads TGTGCCAGCAAAGACGAAACCGGACGAGCAGGGGGCTACACCTTC. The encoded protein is CASKDETGRAGGYTF.

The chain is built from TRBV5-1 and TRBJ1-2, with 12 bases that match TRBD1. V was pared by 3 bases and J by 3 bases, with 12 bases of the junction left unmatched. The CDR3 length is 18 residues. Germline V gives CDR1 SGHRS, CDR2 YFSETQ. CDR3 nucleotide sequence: TGCGCCAGCAGCTGGCCCCCCTCCGGGACAGGGGGCGACTATGGCTACACCTTC. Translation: CASSWPPSGTGGDYGYTF.